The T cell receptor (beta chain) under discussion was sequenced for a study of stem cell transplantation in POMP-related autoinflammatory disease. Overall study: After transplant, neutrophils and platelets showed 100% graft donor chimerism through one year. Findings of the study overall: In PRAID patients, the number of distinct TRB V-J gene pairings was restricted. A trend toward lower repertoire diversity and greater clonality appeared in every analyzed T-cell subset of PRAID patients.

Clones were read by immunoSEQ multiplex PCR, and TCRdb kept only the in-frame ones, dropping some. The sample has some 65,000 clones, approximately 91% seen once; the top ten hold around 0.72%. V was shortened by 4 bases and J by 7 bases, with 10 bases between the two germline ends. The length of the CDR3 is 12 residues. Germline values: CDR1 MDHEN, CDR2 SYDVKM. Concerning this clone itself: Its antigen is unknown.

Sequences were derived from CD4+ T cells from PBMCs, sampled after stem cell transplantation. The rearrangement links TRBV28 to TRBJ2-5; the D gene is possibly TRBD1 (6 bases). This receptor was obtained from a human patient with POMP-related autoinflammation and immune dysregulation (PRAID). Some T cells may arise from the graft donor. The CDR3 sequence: CASSWTDGTQYF. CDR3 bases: TGTGCCAGCAGTTGGACAGACGGGACCCAGTACTTC.